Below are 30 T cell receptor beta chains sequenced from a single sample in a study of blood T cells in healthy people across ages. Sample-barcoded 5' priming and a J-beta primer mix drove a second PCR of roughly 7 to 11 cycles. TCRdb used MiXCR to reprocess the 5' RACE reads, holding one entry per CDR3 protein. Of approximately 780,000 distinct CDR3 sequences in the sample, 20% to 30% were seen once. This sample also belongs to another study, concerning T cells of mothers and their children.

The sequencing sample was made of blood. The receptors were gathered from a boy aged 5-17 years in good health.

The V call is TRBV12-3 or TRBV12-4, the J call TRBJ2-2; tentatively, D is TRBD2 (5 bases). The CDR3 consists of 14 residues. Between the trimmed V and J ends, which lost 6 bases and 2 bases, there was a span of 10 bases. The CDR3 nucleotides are TGTGCCAGCAGGACCACGGGAAACACCGGGGAGCTGTTTTTT. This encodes CASRTTGNTGELFF.

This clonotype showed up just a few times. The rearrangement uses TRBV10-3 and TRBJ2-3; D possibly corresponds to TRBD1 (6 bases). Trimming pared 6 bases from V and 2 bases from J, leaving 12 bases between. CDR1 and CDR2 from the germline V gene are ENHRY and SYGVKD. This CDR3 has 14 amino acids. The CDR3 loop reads CAIRAGDLTDTQYF. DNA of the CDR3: TGTGCCATCAGGGCAGGGGACCTCACAGATACGCAGTATTTT.

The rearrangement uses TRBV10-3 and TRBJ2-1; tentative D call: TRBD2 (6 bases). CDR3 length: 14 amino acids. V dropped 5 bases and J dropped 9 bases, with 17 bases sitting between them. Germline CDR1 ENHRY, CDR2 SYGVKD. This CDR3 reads CAISPGLTRTEQFF. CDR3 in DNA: TGTGCCATCAGTCCGGGACTCACGAGAACTGAGCAGTTCTTC.

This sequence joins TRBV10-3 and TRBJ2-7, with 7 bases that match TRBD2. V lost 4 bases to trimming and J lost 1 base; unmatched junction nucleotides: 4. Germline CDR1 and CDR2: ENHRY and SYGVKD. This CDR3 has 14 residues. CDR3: CAISGRGESYEQYF. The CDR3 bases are TGTGCCATCAGTGGACGGGGGGAATCCTACGAGCAGTACTTC.

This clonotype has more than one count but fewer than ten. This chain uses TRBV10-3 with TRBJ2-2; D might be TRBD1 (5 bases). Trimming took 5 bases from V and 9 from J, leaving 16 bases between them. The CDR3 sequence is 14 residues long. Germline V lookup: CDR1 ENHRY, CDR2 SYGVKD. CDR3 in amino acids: CAISSTGRWRELFF. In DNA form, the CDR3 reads TGTGCCATCAGTTCTACAGGAAGGTGGAGGGAGCTGTTTTTT.

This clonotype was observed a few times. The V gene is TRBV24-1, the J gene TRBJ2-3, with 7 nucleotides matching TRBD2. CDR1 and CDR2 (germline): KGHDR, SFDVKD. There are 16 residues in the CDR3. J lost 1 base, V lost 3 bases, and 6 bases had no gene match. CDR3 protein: CATSDLTREGTDTQYF. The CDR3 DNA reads TGTGCCACCAGTGATCTGACCCGGGAGGGCACAGATACGCAGTATTTT.

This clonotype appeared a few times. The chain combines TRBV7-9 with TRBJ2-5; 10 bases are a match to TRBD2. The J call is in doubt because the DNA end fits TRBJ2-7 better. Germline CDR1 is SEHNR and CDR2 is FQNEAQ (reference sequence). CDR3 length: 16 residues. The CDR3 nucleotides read TGTGCCAGCAGCCCCAGGTCCCCTAGCGGGGGTTACGAGCAGTACTTC. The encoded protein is CASSPRSPSGGYEQYF.

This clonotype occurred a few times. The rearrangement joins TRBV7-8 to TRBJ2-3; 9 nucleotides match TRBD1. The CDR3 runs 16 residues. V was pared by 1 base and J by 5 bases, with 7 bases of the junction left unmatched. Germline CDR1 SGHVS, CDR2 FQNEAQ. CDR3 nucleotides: TGTGCCAGCAGCTTAGGGACAGGGGAGAGTGAAGATACGCAGTATTTT. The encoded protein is CASSLGTGESEDTQYF.

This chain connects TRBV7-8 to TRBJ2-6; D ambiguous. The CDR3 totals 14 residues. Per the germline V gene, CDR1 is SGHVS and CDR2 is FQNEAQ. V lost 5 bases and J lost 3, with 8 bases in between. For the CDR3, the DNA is TGTGCCAGCAGCCCTCCTATTGGGGCCAACGTCCTGACTTTC. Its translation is CASSPPIGANVLTF.

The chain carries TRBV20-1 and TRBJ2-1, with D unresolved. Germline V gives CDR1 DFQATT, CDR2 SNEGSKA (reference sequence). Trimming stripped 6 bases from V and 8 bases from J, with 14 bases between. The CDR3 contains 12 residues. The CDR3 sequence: CSARLGVYEQFF. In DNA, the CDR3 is TGCAGTGCCCGCCTTGGGGTTTATGAGCAGTTCTTC.

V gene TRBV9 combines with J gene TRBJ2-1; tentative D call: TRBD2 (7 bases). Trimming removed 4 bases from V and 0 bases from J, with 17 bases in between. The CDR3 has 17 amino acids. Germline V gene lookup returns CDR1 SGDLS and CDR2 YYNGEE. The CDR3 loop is CASSKGGAGPSYNEQFF. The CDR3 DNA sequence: TGTGCCAGCAGCAAGGGGGGAGCGGGGCCCTCCTACAATGAGCAGTTCTTC.

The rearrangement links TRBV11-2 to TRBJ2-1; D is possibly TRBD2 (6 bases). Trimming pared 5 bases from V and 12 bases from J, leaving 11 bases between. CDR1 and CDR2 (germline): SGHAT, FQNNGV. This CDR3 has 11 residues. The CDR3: CASSHRDSQFF. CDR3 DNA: TGTGCCAGCAGCCACCGGGACTCGCAGTTCTTC.

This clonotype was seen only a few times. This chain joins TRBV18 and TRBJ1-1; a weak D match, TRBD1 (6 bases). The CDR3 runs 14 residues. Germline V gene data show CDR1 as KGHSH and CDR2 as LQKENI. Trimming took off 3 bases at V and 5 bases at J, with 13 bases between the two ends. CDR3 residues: CASSPPGDNTEAFF. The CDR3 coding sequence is TGTGCCAGCTCACCCCCCGGGGACAATACTGAAGCTTTCTTT.

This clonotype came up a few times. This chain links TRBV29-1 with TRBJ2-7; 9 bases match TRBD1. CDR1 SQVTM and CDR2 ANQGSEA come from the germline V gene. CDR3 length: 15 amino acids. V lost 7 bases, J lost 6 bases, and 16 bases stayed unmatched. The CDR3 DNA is TGCAGCGCGGTACCGGGACAGGGTATAACTTTCGAGCAGTACTTC. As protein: CSAVPGQGITFEQYF.

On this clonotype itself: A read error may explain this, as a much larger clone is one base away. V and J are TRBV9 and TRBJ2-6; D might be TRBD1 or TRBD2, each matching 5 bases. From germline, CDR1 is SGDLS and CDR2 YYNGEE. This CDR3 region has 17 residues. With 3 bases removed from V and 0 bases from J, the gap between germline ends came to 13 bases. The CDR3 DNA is TGTGCCAGCAGCGCGGGACGGTCCCTCTCTGGGGCCAACGTCCTGACTTTC. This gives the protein CASSAGRSLSGANVLTF. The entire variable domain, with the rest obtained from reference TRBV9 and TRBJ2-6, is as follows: DSGVTQTPKHLITATGQRVTLRCSPRSGDLSVYWYQQSLDQGLQFLIQYYNGEERAKGNILERFSAQQFPDLHSELNLSSLELGDSALYFCASSAGRSLSGANVLTFGAGSRLTVL.

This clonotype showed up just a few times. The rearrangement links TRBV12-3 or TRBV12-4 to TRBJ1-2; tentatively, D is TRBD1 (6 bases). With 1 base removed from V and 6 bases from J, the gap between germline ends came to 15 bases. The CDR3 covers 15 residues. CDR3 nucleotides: TGTGCCAGCAGTTTAGTCTCCCCAACAGGGAATGGCTACACCTTC. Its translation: CASSLVSPTGNGYTF.

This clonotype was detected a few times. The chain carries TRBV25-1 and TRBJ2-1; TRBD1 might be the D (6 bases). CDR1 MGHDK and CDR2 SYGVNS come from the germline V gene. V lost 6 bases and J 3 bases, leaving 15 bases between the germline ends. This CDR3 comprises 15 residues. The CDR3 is CASRQAYRDYNEQFF. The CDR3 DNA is TGTGCCAGCAGACAAGCATACAGGGACTACAATGAGCAGTTCTTC. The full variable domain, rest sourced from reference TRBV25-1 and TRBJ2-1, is EADIYQTPRYLVIGTGKKITLECSQTMGHDKMYWYQQDPGMELHLIHYSYGVNSTEKGDLSSESTVSRIRTEHFPLTLESARPSHTSQYLCASRQAYRDYNEQFFGPGTRLTVL.

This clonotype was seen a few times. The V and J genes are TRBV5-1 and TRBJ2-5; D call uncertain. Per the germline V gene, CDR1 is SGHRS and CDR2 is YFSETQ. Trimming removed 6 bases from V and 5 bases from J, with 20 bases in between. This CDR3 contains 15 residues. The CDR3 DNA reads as TGCGCCAGCACTATACTCGATAGGGCGAAGGAGACCCAGTACTTC. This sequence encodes CASTILDRAKETQYF. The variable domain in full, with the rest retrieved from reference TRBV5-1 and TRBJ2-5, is KAGVTQTPRYLIKTRGQQVTLSCSPISGHRSVSWYQQTPGQGLQFLFEYFSETQRNKGNFPGRFSGRQFSNSRSEMNVSTLELGDSALYLCASTILDRAKETQYFGPGTRLLVL.

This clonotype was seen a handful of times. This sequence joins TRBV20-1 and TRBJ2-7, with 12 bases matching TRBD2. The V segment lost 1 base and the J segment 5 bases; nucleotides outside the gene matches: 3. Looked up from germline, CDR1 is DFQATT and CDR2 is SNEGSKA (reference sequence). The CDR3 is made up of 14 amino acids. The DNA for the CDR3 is TGCAGTGCTAGAGGGACTAGCGGGGACCACGAGCAGTACTTC. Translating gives CSARGTSGDHEQYF.

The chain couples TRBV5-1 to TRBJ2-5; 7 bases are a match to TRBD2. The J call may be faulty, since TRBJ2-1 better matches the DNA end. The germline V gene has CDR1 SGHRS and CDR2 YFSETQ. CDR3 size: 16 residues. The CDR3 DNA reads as TGCGCCAGCAGCTTGCCATCGCTTGGACTAGTGGATGAGCAGTTCTTC. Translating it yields CASSLPSLGLVDEQFF.

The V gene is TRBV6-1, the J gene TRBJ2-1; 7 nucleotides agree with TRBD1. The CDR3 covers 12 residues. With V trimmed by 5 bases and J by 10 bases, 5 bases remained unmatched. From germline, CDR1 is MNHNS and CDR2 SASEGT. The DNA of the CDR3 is TGTGCCAGCAGTTCCAGGGGGAGCGAGCAGTTCTTC. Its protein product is CASSSRGSEQFF.

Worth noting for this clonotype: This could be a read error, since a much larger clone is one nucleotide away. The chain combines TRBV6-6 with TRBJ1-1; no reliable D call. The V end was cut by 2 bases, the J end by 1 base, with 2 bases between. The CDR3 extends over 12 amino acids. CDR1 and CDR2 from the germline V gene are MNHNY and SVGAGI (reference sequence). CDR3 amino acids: CASSYANTEAFF. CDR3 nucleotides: TGTGCCAGCAGTTACGCGAACACTGAAGCTTTCTTT.

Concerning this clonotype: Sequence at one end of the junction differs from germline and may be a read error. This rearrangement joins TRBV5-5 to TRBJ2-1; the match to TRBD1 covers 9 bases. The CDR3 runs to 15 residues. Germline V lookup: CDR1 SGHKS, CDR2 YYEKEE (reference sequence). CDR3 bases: TGTGCCAGCAGCTTGTGGGAGACAGGGGGATCTATAACGCTCTTC. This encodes CASSLWETGGSITLF.

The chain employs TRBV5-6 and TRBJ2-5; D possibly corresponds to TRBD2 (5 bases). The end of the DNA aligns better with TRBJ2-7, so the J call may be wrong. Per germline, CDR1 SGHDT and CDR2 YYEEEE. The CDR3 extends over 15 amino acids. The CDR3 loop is CASSEGLFPSYEQYF. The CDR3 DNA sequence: TGTGCCAGCAGCGAAGGACTGTTCCCCTCCTACGAGCAGTACTTC.

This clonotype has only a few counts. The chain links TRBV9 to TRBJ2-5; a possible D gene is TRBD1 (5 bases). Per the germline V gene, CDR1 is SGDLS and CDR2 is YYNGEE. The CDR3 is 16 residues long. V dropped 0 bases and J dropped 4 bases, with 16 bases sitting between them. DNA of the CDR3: TGTGCCAGCAGCGTAGCGGGCCTCCAGGGTGGAGAGACCCAGTACTTC. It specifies CASSVAGLQGGETQYF.

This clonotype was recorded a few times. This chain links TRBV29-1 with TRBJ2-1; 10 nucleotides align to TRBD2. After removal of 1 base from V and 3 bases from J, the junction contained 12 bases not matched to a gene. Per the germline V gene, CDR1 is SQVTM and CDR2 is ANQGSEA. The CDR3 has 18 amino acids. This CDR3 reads CSVEVGTSEGAFYNEQFF. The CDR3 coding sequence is TGCAGCGTTGAAGTTGGGACTAGCGAGGGGGCCTTCTACAATGAGCAGTTCTTC.

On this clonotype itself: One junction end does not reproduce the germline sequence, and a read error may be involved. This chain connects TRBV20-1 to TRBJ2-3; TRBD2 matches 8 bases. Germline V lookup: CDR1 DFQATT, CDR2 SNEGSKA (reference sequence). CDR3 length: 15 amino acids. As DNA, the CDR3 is TGCAGTGCTAGTAGCGGGGTTTACAACACAGATGCGCAGTATTTT. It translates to CSASSGVYNTDAQYF.

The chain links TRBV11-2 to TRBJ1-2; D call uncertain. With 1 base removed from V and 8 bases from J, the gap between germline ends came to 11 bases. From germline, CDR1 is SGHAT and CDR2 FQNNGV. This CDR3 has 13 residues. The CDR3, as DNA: TGTGCCAGCAGCTTAGCAACCCCCATGGGCTACACCTTC. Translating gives CASSLATPMGYTF.

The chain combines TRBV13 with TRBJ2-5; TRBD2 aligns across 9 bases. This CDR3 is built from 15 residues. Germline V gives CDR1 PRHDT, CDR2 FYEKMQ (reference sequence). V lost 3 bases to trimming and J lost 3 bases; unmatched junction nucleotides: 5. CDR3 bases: TGTGCCAGCAGCTTTCCCGCGGGGGGGGAAGAGACCCAGTACTTC. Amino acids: CASSFPAGGEETQYF. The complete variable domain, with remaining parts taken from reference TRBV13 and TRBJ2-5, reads AAGVIQSPRHLIKEKRETATLKCYPIPRHDTVYWYQQGPGQDPQFLISFYEKMQSDKGSIPDRFSAQQFSDYHSELNMSSLELGDSALYFCASSFPAGGEETQYFGPGTRLLVL.

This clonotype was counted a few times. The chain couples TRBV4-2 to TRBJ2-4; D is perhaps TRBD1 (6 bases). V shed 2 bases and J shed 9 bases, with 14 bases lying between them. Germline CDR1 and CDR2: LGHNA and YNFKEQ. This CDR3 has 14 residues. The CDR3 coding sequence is TGTGCCAGCAGCCAAAGAGGACAGCAAACCATTCAGTACTTC. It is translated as CASSQRGQQTIQYF.